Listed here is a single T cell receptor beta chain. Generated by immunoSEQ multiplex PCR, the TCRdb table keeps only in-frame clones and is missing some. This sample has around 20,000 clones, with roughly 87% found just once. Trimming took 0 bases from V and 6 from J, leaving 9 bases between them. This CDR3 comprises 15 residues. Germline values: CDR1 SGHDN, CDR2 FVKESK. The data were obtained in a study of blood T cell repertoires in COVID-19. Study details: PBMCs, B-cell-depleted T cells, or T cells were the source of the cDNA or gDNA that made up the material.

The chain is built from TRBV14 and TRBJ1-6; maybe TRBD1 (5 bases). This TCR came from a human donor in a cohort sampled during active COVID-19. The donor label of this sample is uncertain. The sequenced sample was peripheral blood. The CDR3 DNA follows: TGTGCCAGCAGCCAAGAAGGGGCCTTTAATTCACCCCTCCACTTT. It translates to CASSQEGAFNSPLHF.